A single sample gave rise to the 7 T cell receptor beta chains below, sequenced in a study of PD-1 blockade in classical Hodgkin lymphoma (TCRdb year 2020). What the time point label conveys for this sample: newly diagnosed, previously untreated cHL patient sample. A Miltenyi CD4+ T cell isolation kit was used for magnetic negative selection to purify CD4+ T cells from thawed PBMCs. The library was built by means of the immunoSEQ multiplex PCR assay. This immuneACCESS table, as held by TCRdb, lists in-frame sequences with V and J called but not all clones. Of the missing ones, under half trace to an unresolved V gene in checked studies; the others have no known cause. The sample table holds 25,000 to 35,000 clones, of which roughly nine tenths were seen once. 1.2% of the sample is taken by the ten largest. Sequencing used CD4+ T cells from blood. The receptors derive from a human donor with classical Hodgkin lymphoma.

The rearrangement joins TRBV6-5 to TRBJ1-1; the D gene is possibly TRBD1 (5 bases). The CDR3 is made up of 13 amino acids. Trimming cost V 7 bases and J 5 bases, with 14 bases left between them. The V gene's germline CDR1 is MNHEY and CDR2 SVGAGI. Written as DNA, the CDR3 is TGTGCCAGCATTTCGCTGGGGCGGACTGAAGCTTTCTTT. The encoded protein is CASISLGRTEAFF.

The chain is built from TRBV5-1 and TRBJ2-7, with 9 bases lining up with TRBD2. Germline V CDR1 and CDR2: SGHRS, YFSETQ. The CDR3 is made up of 17 amino acids. V shed 3 bases, J shed 3 bases, and the junction held 13 bases outside the gene matches. DNA for the CDR3: TGCGCCAGCAGCTCCTTCTATAGCGGGAGAGTAGACTACGAGCAGTACTTC. Translation gives CASSSFYSGRVDYEQYF.

J is TRBJ2-5 and V is TRBV30; tentatively, D is TRBD1 (6 bases). The V and J ends lost 0 bases and 1 base respectively, with 12 bases between them. CDR3 length: 15 residues. CDR1 is GTSNPN, CDR2 SVGIG, per germline (reference sequence). CDR3 sequence reads: CAWSVGRGRQETQYF. The CDR3, as DNA: TGTGCCTGGAGTGTAGGCAGGGGCCGCCAAGAGACCCAGTACTTC.

This chain connects TRBV12-2 to TRBJ2-7; the table calls TRBD2, which could not be checked here. TRBV12-2 is reported as a pseudogene. This CDR3 is built from 14 residues. CDR3: CASRLGEEGYEQYV. The CDR3 region has the DNA TGTGCAAGTCGCTTAGGGGAAGAGGGATACGAGCAGTACGTC.

This chain uses TRBV19 with TRBJ1-5; D remains ambiguous. Trimming left V 3 bases short and J 6 bases short, with 9 bases between. Germline-derived CDR1 and CDR2 are LNHDA and SQIVND (reference sequence). This CDR3 has 13 residues. Written as DNA, the CDR3 is TGTGCCAGTAGTATGAAATCTAGTCAGCCCCAGCATTTT. Translation gives CASSMKSSQPQHF. Full variable domain (rest looked up from reference TRBV19 and TRBJ1-5): DGGITQSPKYLFRKEGQNVTLSCEQNLNHDAMYWYRQDPGQGLRLIYYSQIVNDFQKGDIAEGYSVSREKKESFPLTVTSAQKNPTAFYLCASSMKSSQPQHFGDGTRLSIL.

The CDR3 DNA reads as TGTGCCAGCAGCTGGGGGGGTAATGAAAAACTGTTTTTT. It translates to CASSWGGNEKLFF. The chain is built from TRBV7-9 and TRBJ1-4; D may be TRBD1 (5 bases). V lost 4 bases and J lost 4, with 7 bases in between. CDR1 SEHNR and CDR2 FQNEAQ come from the germline V gene (reference sequence). The CDR3 is 13 amino acids.

V usage is TRBV9 and J usage is TRBJ2-1, with 9 bases lining up with TRBD2. Looked up from germline, CDR1 is SGDLS and CDR2 is YYNGEE. This CDR3 comprises 19 residues. With V trimmed by 3 bases and J by 0 bases, 13 bases remained unmatched. The chain's CDR3 is CASSADRRTGLASYNEQFF. Written as DNA, the CDR3 is TGTGCCAGCAGCGCAGACAGAAGAACGGGACTAGCCTCCTACAATGAGCAGTTCTTC.